This is a list of T cell receptor beta chains from one sample in a study of T cell responses to AZD1222 COVID-19 vaccine. Assay used: immunoSEQ multiplex PCR; TCRdb lists only in-frame clones, some missing. The profile covers 90,000 to 120,000 clones, with about 90% appearing a single time and 3.5% to 4.5% taken by the ten largest. The specimen was peripheral blood, collected on day 0 of AZD1222 vaccination. Every receptor here comes from an adult in good health. Each CDR3 is given with its conserved first and last residue. The order of the fields is V gene, J gene, D gene, clone size, CDR3 DNA, CDR3 protein. D genes are given only for firm matches. Some rows have no size entry. The others give once, few or many, or a class for an expanded clone.

>TRBV2|TRBJ2-2|TRBD1|.
TGTGCCAGCAACCGGGACAGTGAGACCGGGGAGCTGTTTTTT
CASNRDSETGELFF
>TRBV6-5|TRBJ1-4|.|.
TGTGCCAGCACAACAAGGGGAAGGGGTGAAAAACTGTTTTTT
CASTTRGRGEKLFF
>TRBV9|TRBJ1-2|.|.
TGTGCCAGCAGCCCAGCGCGACAATTCAGGGGCTACACCTTC
CASSPARQFRGYTF
>TRBV9|TRBJ2-5|TRBD2|once
TGTGCCAGCAGCCCCCGGGCGGGAGAAGGAGAGACCCAGTACTTC
CASSPRAGEGETQYF
>TRBV6-1|TRBJ1-2|TRBD1|.
TGTGCCAGCAGTGAATGGACAGGCGGTTCGGGGGGCTACACCTTC
CASSEWTGGSGGYTF
>TRBV28|TRBJ2-1|TRBD2|.
TGTGCCAGCAGTTTTAAACTAGCGGGACGTGAGCAGTTCTTC
CASSFKLAGREQFF
>TRBV12-3/TRBV12-4|TRBJ1-2|.|.
TGTGCCAGCAGCACCCGTGGGGACTATGGCTACACCTTC
CASSTRGDYGYTF
>TRBV3-1/TRBV3-2|TRBJ2-6|TRBD1|few
TGTGCCAGCAGCCCTCCAAGGGGGCCGAGGGCCAACGTCCTGACTTTC
CASSPPRGPRANVLTF
>TRBV10-3|TRBJ1-1|.|.
TGTGCCATCAGTGATTCTACCGGGATCGGACATACTGAAGCTTTCTTT
CAISDSTGIGHTEAFF
>TRBV18|TRBJ1-2|.|.
TGTGCCAGCTCACCACCGGCAGGGCCCTATGGCTACACCTTC
CASSPPAGPYGYTF
>TRBV12-3/TRBV12-4|TRBJ2-2|.|.
TGTGCCAGCAGTTTTGGGAACACCGGGGAGCTGTTTTTT
CASSFGNTGELFF
>TRBV30|TRBJ2-2|TRBD2|.
TGTGCCTGGAGACTTACGGGAGGCACCGGGGAGCTGTTTTTT
CAWRLTGGTGELFF
>TRBV5-4|TRBJ2-7|.|.
TGTGCCAGCAGCTTTAAAAGTGAGAGGTCCTACGAGCAGTACTTC
CASSFKSERSYEQYF
>TRBV14|TRBJ2-5|.|few
TGTGCCAGCAGCCAAGCCCCACAAGAGACCCAGTACTTC
CASSQAPQETQYF
>TRBV14|TRBJ2-5|.|.
TGTGCCAGCAGCCAAGGGGCGAGATCCGAGACCCAGTACTTC
CASSQGARSETQYF
>TRBV7-9|TRBJ2-3|TRBD2|.
TGTGCCAGCAGCTATAGCGGGGGGGACACAGATACGCAGTATTTT
CASSYSGGDTDTQYF
>TRBV14|TRBJ1-2|.|.
TGTGCCAGCAGCCAAGATATTGGAGCCTTCTATGGCTACACCTTC
CASSQDIGAFYGYTF
>TRBV4-3|TRBJ1-1|.|.
TGCGCCAGCAGCCAAGATCTACCGGGGGACACTGAAGCTTTCTTT
CASSQDLPGDTEAFF
>TRBV10-3|TRBJ2-3|.|.
TGTGCCATCAGTGAGGGGGGGGGCCTTTTGGATACGCAGTATTTT
CAISEGGGLLDTQYF
>TRBV6-1|TRBJ2-7|TRBD2|.
TGTGCCAGCAGTGAATTACTAGCGGGGGGCGAAGTAGGCTTC
CASSELLAGGEVGF
>TRBV18|TRBJ2-5|.|.
TGTGCCAGCTCCGGGACCCAAGAGACCCAGTACTTC
CASSGTQETQYF
>TRBV7-8|TRBJ2-2|.|once
TGTGCCAGCACCTCTCAGGGAGATCCCGGGGAGCTGTTTTTT
CASTSQGDPGELFF
>TRBV2|TRBJ2-7|TRBD2|.
TGTGCCAGCAGGTCCGGGTTAGCGGGGTCACCGAGCTCCTACGAGCAGTACTTC
CASRSGLAGSPSSYEQYF
>TRBV29-1|TRBJ1-2|.|.
TGCAGCGTTGTAACGGCTGAATTAGCTAACTATGGCTACACCTTC
CSVVTAELANYGYTF
>TRBV7-3|TRBJ1-2|.|few
TGTGCCAGCAGCTTGACCGCCGGGACGGCTAACTATGGCTACACCTTC
CASSLTAGTANYGYTF
>TRBV19|TRBJ1-1|TRBD1|.
TGTGCCAGTAGTATAGGGACAGGGGATTCCACTGAAGCTTTCTTT
CASSIGTGDSTEAFF
>TRBV4-3|TRBJ2-1|.|few
TGCGCCAGCAGCCAAGGGCTAGGACTGAATGAGCAGTTCTTC
CASSQGLGLNEQFF
>TRBV5-1|TRBJ1-1|.|.
TGCGCCAGCAGCTTGGGGCAGGAATTGAACACTGAAGCTTTCTTT
CASSLGQELNTEAFF
>TRBV9|TRBJ1-1|.|.
TGTGCCAGCAGCGCCTCGCGGGGAGCATCCAACAATGAAGCTTTCTTT
CASSASRGASNNEAFF
>TRBV19|TRBJ1-5|.|.
TGTGCCAGTAGGCCTTTTTGGGAGAATCAGCCCCAGCATTTT
CASRPFWENQPQHF
>TRBV3-1/TRBV3-2|TRBJ1-4|.|.
TGTGCCAGCAGCCTCCAAATGAATGAAAAACTGTTTTTT
CASSLQMNEKLFF
>TRBV20-1|TRBJ1-2|.|.
TGCAGTGCTAGAGATCGTGGAGTCTACACCTTC
CSARDRGVYTF
>TRBV11-3|TRBJ1-6|.|.
TGTGCCAGCAGCTTAGATGCGGATTCACCCCTCCACTTT
CASSLDADSPLHF
>TRBV7-9|TRBJ2-7|.|.
TGTGCCAGCAGCTTGACAGCTTTGGAGCAGTACTTC
CASSLTALEQYF
>TRBV29-1|TRBJ2-7|TRBD2|.
TGCAGCGTGGGAAGCGGGATGGTCTACGAGCAGTACTTC
CSVGSGMVYEQYF
>TRBV18|TRBJ1-3|TRBD1|.
TGTGCCAGCTCACCGGGACAGGGGGCTTCTAACACCATATATTTT
CASSPGQGASNTIYF
>TRBV19|TRBJ1-4|.|.
TGTGCCAGCAGACTCCTCCCCATAACTAATGAAAAACTGTTTTTT
CASRLLPITNEKLFF
>TRBV30|TRBJ1-6|.|.
TGTGCCTTACCGACTGGAAGGGGGCCCCTCCACTTT
CALPTGRGPLHF
>TRBV7-3|TRBJ2-1|TRBD2|.
TGTGCCAGCAGCTTAATGTCCAGCGGGGCAAACAATGAGCAGTTCTTC
CASSLMSSGANNEQFF
>TRBV20-1|TRBJ2-7|TRBD2|once
TGCAGTGCGGCACTAGCGGTCGAGCAGTACTTC
CSAALAVEQYF
>TRBV5-1|TRBJ1-1|TRBD1|.
TGCGCCAGCAGCTCCCGGACAGGGCCGGGGACTGAAGCTTTCTTT
CASSSRTGPGTEAFF
>TRBV3-1/TRBV3-2|TRBJ2-1|.|.
TGTGCCAGCAGCCAAGACGTTGGATCCTGGGGAAATGAGCAGTTCTTC
CASSQDVGSWGNEQFF
>TRBV27|TRBJ1-3|.|.
TGTGCCAGCAGTTTAAACGCAGGGACGACTGGAAACACCATATATTTT
CASSLNAGTTGNTIYF
>TRBV4-2|TRBJ2-7|TRBD2|.
TGTGCCAGCAGCCCCCCTGGGGGGAGGGTCGAGGGCGAGCAGTACTTC
CASSPPGGRVEGEQYF
>TRBV12-5|TRBJ1-5|.|.
TGTGCTAGTGGTCCCGGGACCCTTGATCAGCCCCAGCATTTT
CASGPGTLDQPQHF
>TRBV30|TRBJ1-2|.|.
TGTGCCTGGAGTAGGGGGGATTCGGCGTATAGCTATGGCTACACCTTC
CAWSRGDSAYSYGYTF
>TRBV7-3|TRBJ2-3|.|.
TGTGCCAGCAGCTCCAGCGCAGATACGCAGTATTTT
CASSSSADTQYF
>TRBV7-2|TRBJ1-2|TRBD1|.
TGTGCCAGCAGCTTAGGGAGGGGGCGCAACTATGGCTACACCTTC
CASSLGRGRNYGYTF
>TRBV4-2|TRBJ2-4|TRBD1|.
TGTGCCAGCAGCACCGCTACCGGGACAGGGGCCTCCAAAAACATTCAGTACTTC
CASSTATGTGASKNIQYF
>TRBV9|TRBJ2-7|TRBD2|.
TGTGCCAGCAGCGTAAGTCCCGGCGGGAGTCCGCACGAGCAGTACTTC
CASSVSPGGSPHEQYF
>TRBV7-6|TRBJ2-5|.|.
TGTGCCAGCAGCTTAGCGGCCGGTGCGGATCCCCTCCAAGAGACCCAGTACTTC
CASSLAAGADPLQETQYF
>TRBV29-1|TRBJ2-1|TRBD1|.
TGCAGCGTTAAGGGGGCGGTTTGGGAGCAGTTCTTC
CSVKGAVWEQFF
>TRBV27|TRBJ1-2|.|.
TGTGCCAGCAGTTTATATCGGGGGGCGGGGTATGGCTACACCTTC
CASSLYRGAGYGYTF